The present T cell receptor (beta chain) was sequenced within a study of blood T cell repertoires in COVID-19. Background on the study: Samples of COVID-19 (acute and convalescent) were obtained from the United States, Italy and Spain. PBMCs, B-cell-depleted T cells, or T cells provided the cDNA or gDNA that made up the material.

Looked up from germline, CDR1 is LNHDA and CDR2 is SQIVND (reference sequence). This CDR3 contains 15 residues. Trimming took 3 bases from V and 4 from J; bases not matched to a gene: 5. Authors' processing steps: Amplification of reference gene primers was used by the study to estimate nucleated cell counts. The table came from immunoSEQ multiplex PCR; TCRdb's copy has only in-frame clones and leaves some out. That table is the source of V, J and clone size, and D and trimming were worked out from the DNA. This table has under 500,000 clones, around 88% appearing once. The TCR was taken from a woman in her twenties or thirties with acute or convalescent COVID-19. The gene calls are TRBV19 and TRBJ2-1; 8 bases align to TRBD1. The specimen sequenced was peripheral blood. The CDR3 DNA reads TGTGCCAGTAGTATCCTAGGGACAGGATACAATGAGCAGTTCTTC. This gives the protein CASSILGTGYNEQFF.